This T cell receptor (beta chain) was sequenced during a study of T cells in tuberculosis. Clones were read by immunoSEQ multiplex PCR, and TCRdb kept only the in-frame ones, dropping some. This sample yields nearly 60,000 clones, of which nearly 90% are seen a single time; about a fifth belongs to the top ten. Germline CDR1 reads SGHTA; CDR2 reads FQGNSA. The CDR3 has 15 residues. The trim removed 3 bases at V and 3 bases at J, leaving 3 bases unmatched. Sorting used thawed, overnight-rested PBMC stained with anti-CD3, a viability dye and GMM-loaded CD1B tetramer. CD1B tetramers were loaded with Rhodococcus equi-derived C32 glucose monomycolate. Before cryopreservation, the sorted PBMC lost their CD14-expressing monocytes.

The chain uses TRBV7-2 and TRBJ2-1; 9 bases match TRBD1. The specimen sequenced was CD1b-GMM tetramer-negative cells sorted from PBMCs. The receptor was derived from an adult woman with latent tuberculosis. The CDR3 sequence is CASSFGGQGYNEQFF. CDR3 coding DNA: TGTGCCAGCAGCTTCGGGGGACAGGGCTACAATGAGCAGTTCTTC.